Included here is one T cell receptor beta chain sequence, with context. The antigen this receptor binds is unknown. No base quality values were provided; no much bigger clone lies one nucleotide off. TCR beta libraries were generated from genomic DNA with the immunoSEQ kit, following the manufacturer's recommendations. Library preparation used a first multiplex PCR with proprietary primers, then a second PCR adding unique barcodes, with bead cleanups after each round. Each sample batch included a kit-provided positive control reaction and a negative control reaction. The final libraries were assessed on an Agilent 4200 TapeStation D1000 ScreenTape, pooled by volume, and quantified by qPCR. An Illumina NextSeq500 fitted with a MidOutput 150-cycle cartridge performed the sequencing, running 156 Read1 cycles and 15 Index1 cycles with the kit's custom primers. The pooled library was loaded at 0.95 to 1 pM, with a roughly 21% PhiX control spiked in. Regarding the original processing steps: Vendor-processed data were analyzed in R, and a clonotype was defined as all T cells sharing the same CDR3 nucleotide sequence. In the clone abundance analyses, frequencies in each sample were normalized to that sample's 10,000 most abundant clones. Public T cell clones, which averaged fewer than five per sample, were removed prior to analysis. Tumor-enriched clonotypes and baseline blood-enriched clonotypes were defined as those with an abundance difference of at least 32-fold between compartments. A beta-binomial differential abundance model was used to identify clonotypes that were expanded or contracted between blood time points. Tumor-blood repertoire similarity was measured with the Baroni-Urbani and Buser coefficient, and groups were compared using two-tailed Wilcoxon tests in R. Here the immuneACCESS table is served through TCRdb, limited to in-frame sequences with V and J called. Missing clones are a known gap in these copies; in checked studies unresolved V genes cover under half, and the rest lacks a known reason. V, J and clone size are taken as reported in that table, and D and trimming were inferred from the DNA itself. Recorded for this sample are more than 120,000 clones; around 88% of them occurred a single time. The biggest ten clones account for less than 20% of the sample.

The time point label, as the study defines it: blood 4 weeks post-SBRT, at nephrectomy. In light of the paper, this sample's treatment or condition label describes: 15 Gy SBRT to primary tumor, nephrectomy 4 weeks later. Samples came from a clinical trial, in which primary renal cell carcinomas received 15 Gy stereotactic body radiation therapy followed by nephrectomy 4 weeks later. To follow tumor-enriched clonotypes, serial peripheral blood was collected from radiation-treated patients at baseline and at 2 weeks and 4 weeks after SBRT. Every patient had renal cell carcinoma of clear cell pathology. The QIAamp DNA Blood Mini Kit (Qiagen) was used to prepare genomic DNA for TCR sequencing. The analyses included only samples that passed all quality control checks. V is pruned by 3 bases and J by 4 bases, leaving 5 bases of the junction without a gene match. The germline V gene encodes CDR1 SQVTM and CDR2 ANQGSEA. From the cysteine through the phenylalanine, the CDR3 covers 13 amino acids. Kept here is only the CDR3 DNA, which spans 39 bases and is read in frame from base 1.

The data are from a study of radiation and T cells in renal cell carcinoma (dated by TCRdb to 2018 to 2021). Regarding the study in general: In total, roughly 52 samples, comprising around 25 tumors and some 27 peripheral blood samples, were subjected to TCR beta sequencing. The last blood draw occurred 4 weeks after radiation, at the same time as nephrectomy. In the 40 to 55 samples combined, about 4 million unique CDR3 nucleotide sequences were found, encoding roughly 2,500,000 unique CDR3 amino acid sequences. Results and caveats for the whole study, not just this receptor: An increase in top tumor clonotypes in blood was observed from baseline to 2 weeks post-radiation, followed by contraction by 4 weeks, which was taken to suggest transient expansion of tumor-resident clones. Dynamics of the blood repertoire were not tracked past 4 weeks after treatment. The single-armed trial design could not address effects of radiation dose or scheduling on the TCR repertoire. No pretreatment tumor biopsies were available, so the baseline intratumoral presence of clonotypes could not be determined.

The sample consisted of blood, taken from a patient whose treatment included radiotherapy and nephrectomy. The receptor was derived from a woman between 50 and 59 years old with renal cell carcinoma. This chain is built from TRBV29-1 and TRBJ2-5, with TRBD2 matching 7 junction bases. The base sequence is TGCAGCGTTGAGGGAGGGTTCGGAGAGACCCAGTACTTC. Translation gives CSVEGGFGETQYF.